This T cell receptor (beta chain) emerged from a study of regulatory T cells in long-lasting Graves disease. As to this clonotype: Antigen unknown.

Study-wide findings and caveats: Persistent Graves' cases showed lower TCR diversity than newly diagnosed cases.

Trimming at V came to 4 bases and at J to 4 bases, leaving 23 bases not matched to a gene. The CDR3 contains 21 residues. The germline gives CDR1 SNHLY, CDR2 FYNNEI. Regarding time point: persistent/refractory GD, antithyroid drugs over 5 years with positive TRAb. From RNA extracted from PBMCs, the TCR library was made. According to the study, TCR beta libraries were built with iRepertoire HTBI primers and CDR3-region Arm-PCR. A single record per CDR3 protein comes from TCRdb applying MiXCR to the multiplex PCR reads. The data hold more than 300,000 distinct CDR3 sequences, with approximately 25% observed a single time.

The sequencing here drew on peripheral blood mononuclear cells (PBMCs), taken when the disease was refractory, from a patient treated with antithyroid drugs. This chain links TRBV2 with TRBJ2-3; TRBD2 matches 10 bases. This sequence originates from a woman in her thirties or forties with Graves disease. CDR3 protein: CASSGGPPRKPGLAKADTQYF. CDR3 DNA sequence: TGTGCCAGCAGTGGAGGCCCGCCTCGGAAGCCGGGACTAGCGAAGGCAGATACGCAGTATTTT.